This T cell receptor (beta chain) appears in the sequencing data of a study of blood T cell repertoires in COVID-19. The data were produced by immunoSEQ multiplex PCR, yet TCRdb's version contains in-frame clones alone and is incomplete. This sample has about 110,000 clones, with roughly 82% found just once. Germline V lookup: CDR1 MGHRA, CDR2 YSYEKL. The CDR3 sequence is 14 residues long. J lost 3 bases, V lost 5 bases, and 4 bases had no gene match. This clone came up once. The chain combines TRBV4-1 with TRBJ1-2, with 9 bases that match TRBD1. The sequenced material came from peripheral blood. This TCR derives from a woman in her fifties or sixties with acute or convalescent COVID-19. The CDR3 reads CASSSGTGHYGYTF. As DNA, the CDR3 is TGCGCCAGCAGCTCCGGGACAGGGCACTATGGCTACACCTTC.